The source of this TCR beta chain is a study of blood T cell repertoires in COVID-19. Study summary: Samples representing acute and convalescent COVID-19 were sourced from the United States, Italy and Spain. In each case, the material was cDNA or gDNA derived from T cells, B-cell-depleted T cells, or PBMCs.

This clone was counted once. Per the original data handling: Estimated nucleated cell counts came from reference gene primer amplification. Some clones are missing from TCRdb's copy, which holds only in-frame ones; the method was immunoSEQ multiplex PCR. For V, J and clone size, that table is used; D and trimming come from the DNA. The table lists approximately 240,000 clones, about 80% of them singletons, with roughly 4.6% in the top ten. There are 14 residues in the CDR3. The germline V gene encodes CDR1 LNHDA and CDR2 SQIVND (reference sequence). The V end lost 4 bases, the J end lost 6 bases, and 10 bases lay between the germline ends.

The sample was peripheral blood. The TCR comes from a woman aged 80 or over with active or convalescent COVID-19. The chain has TRBV19 and TRBJ1-6; TRBD1 is a possible D gene (6 bases). The DNA of the CDR3 is TGTGCCAGTAGTACAGGGACAACTAATTCACCCCTCCACTTT. It is translated as CASSTGTTNSPLHF.